Listed here are 18 T cell receptor beta chains from one sample, sequenced in a study of OX40 agonist ivuxolimab in advanced cancers. Some clones are missing from TCRdb's copy, which holds only in-frame ones; the method was immunoSEQ multiplex PCR. The table has approximately 70,000 clones, approximately 92% seen once; the top ten hold around 0.5%. The sequences come from CD4+ or CD8+ T cells sorted from blood, collected in a trial of the OX40 agonist ivuxolimab. These receptors all come from an adult with an advanced solid tumor such as melanoma, head and neck, liver or kidney cancer.

The CDR3 reads CASSQAGATDTQYF. As DNA, the CDR3 is TGTGCCAGCAGCCAGGCGGGAGCTACAGATACGCAGTATTTT. The chain carries TRBV14 and TRBJ2-3; 7 bases align to TRBD2. Trimming cost V 3 bases and J 3 bases; bases outside gene matches: 3. The CDR3 is 14 residues long. The germline gives CDR1 SGHDN, CDR2 FVKESK.

The chain combines TRBV4-3 with TRBJ2-4; no clear D gene. The CDR3 covers 18 residues. Germline V gives CDR1 LGHNA, CDR2 YSLEER. Trimming removed 0 bases at V and 0 bases at J, with 15 bases between. The DNA for the CDR3 is TGCGCCAGCAGCCAAGATCCTGGTAACAAACTAGCCAAAAACATTCAGTACTTC. It codes for CASSQDPGNKLAKNIQYF.

The genes are TRBV28 and TRBJ2-3; D is uncertain. The V end was cut by 1 base, the J end by 2 bases, with 10 bases between. The CDR3 runs 15 residues. Germline-derived CDR1 and CDR2 are MDHEN and SYDVKM. This CDR3 reads CASSLSGPNTDTQYF. The CDR3 nucleotides read TGTGCCAGCAGTTTATCAGGACCAAACACAGATACGCAGTATTTT.

The chain carries TRBV28 and TRBJ2-6; no clear D gene. The CDR3 totals 13 residues. V was trimmed by 8 bases and J by 0 bases, leaving 5 bases between them. Germline V CDR1 and CDR2: MDHEN, SYDVKM. CDR3 loop: CASLRSGANVLTF. CDR3 coding DNA: TGTGCCAGCCTCCGCTCTGGGGCCAACGTCCTGACTTTC.

The chain recombines TRBV29-1 with TRBJ1-4, with 7 bases matching TRBD1. CDR3 length: 13 residues. Germline V lookup: CDR1 SQVTM, CDR2 ANQGSEA. CDR3 in amino acids: CSVKVTGDEKLFF. CDR3 DNA sequence: TGCAGTGTCAAAGTCACAGGGGATGAAAAACTGTTTTTT.

The V gene is TRBV4-1, the J gene TRBJ1-5; maybe TRBD1 (6 bases). Germline values: CDR1 MGHRA, CDR2 YSYEKL. CDR3 size: 15 residues. V lost 2 bases and J 7 bases, leaving 15 bases between the germline ends. CDR3 in amino acids: CASSQTGQLRQPQHF. Here the CDR3 DNA reads TGCGCCAGCAGCCAAACCGGACAGTTGAGACAGCCCCAGCATTTT.

The chain combines TRBV19 with TRBJ2-5; D is possibly TRBD1 (6 bases). Trimming shortened V by 3 bases and J by 9 bases, and 14 bases separated the two germline ends. The germline CDR1 and CDR2 sequences are LNHDA and SQIVND (reference sequence). This CDR3 is built from 13 residues. The DNA of the CDR3 is TGTGCCAGTAGTATGACAGGAGCCAGGGCCCAGTACTTC. Encoded protein: CASSMTGARAQYF.

This clone was observed a few times. CDR3 residues: CASSHPLPGGTEKLFF. In nucleotides, the CDR3 is TGTGCCAGCAGCCACCCGCTCCCAGGGGGCACTGAAAAACTGTTTTTT. This chain links TRBV14 with TRBJ1-4, with 8 bases lining up with TRBD1. The J segment lost 7 bases and the V segment lost 3 bases, leaving 10 bases of the junction unmatched. CDR1 and CDR2 (germline): SGHDN, FVKESK. There are 16 residues in the CDR3.

The chain combines TRBV30 with TRBJ1-1; no reliable D call. CDR1 GTSNPN and CDR2 SVGIG come from the germline V gene (reference sequence). V lost 8 bases to trimming and J lost 2 bases, with 9 bases between them. The CDR3 spans 11 residues. As DNA, the CDR3 is TGTGCCAGCCAACGTAACACTGAAGCTTTCTTT. Protein: CASQRNTEAFF.

The gene calls are TRBV7-2 and TRBJ2-7; D unclear. The germline V gene has CDR1 SGHTA and CDR2 FQGNSA. Trimming left V 2 bases short and J 2 bases short, with 13 bases between. The CDR3 runs to 15 residues. CDR3 DNA: TGTGCCAGCAGCTTAAGTTTAGGCGGAACCTACGAGCAGTACTTC. This translates into CASSLSLGGTYEQYF. The entire variable domain, with the rest obtained from reference TRBV7-2 and TRBJ2-7, is as follows: GAGVSQSPSNKVTEKGKDVELRCDPISGHTALYWYRQSLGQGLEFLIYFQGNSAPDKSGLPSDRFSAERTGGSVSTLTIQRTQQEDSAVYLCASSLSLGGTYEQYFGPGTRLTVT.

This clone was seen just once. This rearrangement joins TRBV6-5 to TRBJ2-1, with 7 bases that match TRBD2. Per germline, CDR1 MNHEY and CDR2 SVGAGI. Trimming took 7 bases from V and 8 from J; bases not matched to a gene: 5. The CDR3 has 12 residues. This CDR3 reads CASTSTSHEQFF. CDR3 nucleotides: TGTGCCAGCACCTCGACTAGCCATGAGCAGTTCTTC.

This sequence joins TRBV6-6 and TRBJ2-1; D remains unclear. CDR1 is MNHNY, CDR2 SVGAGI, per germline (reference sequence). The germline V and J ends were trimmed by 5 bases and 6 bases, with 14 bases remaining between them. There are 14 residues in the CDR3. The CDR3 spells CASSTFGTRNEQFF. CDR3 nucleotide sequence: TGTGCCAGCAGTACCTTCGGCACCCGCAATGAGCAGTTCTTC.

V usage is TRBV11-3 and J usage is TRBJ2-1, with D possibly being TRBD2 (6 bases). The CDR3 runs 12 residues. V lost 8 bases, J lost 7 bases, and 12 bases lay in between. CDR1 and CDR2 (germline): SGHNT, YENEEA. CDR3 loop: CASGLALNEQFF. The CDR3 DNA reads as TGTGCCAGCGGGCTAGCGCTGAATGAGCAGTTCTTC.

This chain uses TRBV5-3 with TRBJ2-7, with D unclear. TRBV5-3 is an ORF; its function is uncertain. The CDR3 runs 11 residues. V lost 4 bases, J lost 7 bases, and 9 bases lay in between. CDR3 sequence reads: CARSPPLEQYF. CDR3 in DNA: TGTGCCAGAAGCCCACCCCTGGAGCAGTACTTC.

This chain uses TRBV27 with TRBJ2-7, with D uncertain. V was pared by 6 bases and J by 6 bases, with 12 bases between. The CDR3 contains 12 residues. Germline V gene data show CDR1 as MNHEY and CDR2 as SMNVEV (reference sequence). The CDR3 nucleotides are TGTGCCAGCAGAGCTTATTTCGGCGAGCAGTACTTC. Amino acids: CASRAYFGEQYF.

This clone has a handful of counts. The genes are TRBV19 and TRBJ1-5, with D perhaps matching TRBD1 (5 bases). Trimming cost V 5 bases and J 3 bases, with 14 bases left between them. Germline CDR1 and CDR2: LNHDA and SQIVND (reference sequence). This CDR3 has 15 residues. The CDR3 loop is CASSGTGTFNQPQHF. In nucleotides, the CDR3 is TGTGCCAGTAGTGGGACCGGGACTTTCAATCAGCCCCAGCATTTT.

This chain links TRBV9 with TRBJ2-7, with no clear D. Per germline, CDR1 SGDLS and CDR2 YYNGEE. This CDR3 has 8 amino acids. The CDR3 nucleotides read TGTGCCAGCAGCGCGGAACGCGTC. Its protein is CASSAERV.

In its sample, this clone was seen once. The chain couples TRBV7-3 to TRBJ2-7; either TRBD1 or TRBD2 may supply D (5 bases each). The germline V and J ends were trimmed by 6 bases and 4 bases, with 16 bases remaining between them. The CDR3 has 14 residues. Germline V lookup: CDR1 SGHTA, CDR2 FQGTGA. In nucleotides, the CDR3 is TGTGCCAGCAGTGTCGAGCCGGGGCCATACGAGCAGTACTTC. It codes for CASSVEPGPYEQYF.